A single count supports the clone carrying this T cell receptor (beta chain). Its antigen is undetermined. These data come from a study of long-term antiretroviral therapy in people with HIV. Findings of the study overall: Relative to transplant donor controls, diversity remained lower despite increasing after ART. The study found narrower CDR3 length ranges in HIV repertoires than in controls.

With survey level as its setting, the immunoSEQ assay was v3.0. Measured with immunoSEQ multiplex PCR; TCRdb has only the in-frame clones, and not every one. The repertoire holds tens of thousands of clones, with more than 70% as singletons. V lost 6 bases to trimming and J lost 0 bases, with 10 bases between them. Germline values: CDR1 WSHSY, CDR2 SAAADI. This CDR3 region has 14 residues. Participants who had HIV were, without exception, treated in the United States. The chain recombines TRBV10-2 with TRBJ2-3; possibly TRBD2 for D (6 bases). This TCR was recovered from a man in his 60s with HIV. Sample: unsorted PBMCs, taken 2.3 years after starting antiretroviral therapy. Here the CDR3 DNA reads TGCGCCAGCAGAGGAGGGTCCAGCACAGATACGCAGTATTTT. Amino acid sequence: CASRGGSSTDTQYF.